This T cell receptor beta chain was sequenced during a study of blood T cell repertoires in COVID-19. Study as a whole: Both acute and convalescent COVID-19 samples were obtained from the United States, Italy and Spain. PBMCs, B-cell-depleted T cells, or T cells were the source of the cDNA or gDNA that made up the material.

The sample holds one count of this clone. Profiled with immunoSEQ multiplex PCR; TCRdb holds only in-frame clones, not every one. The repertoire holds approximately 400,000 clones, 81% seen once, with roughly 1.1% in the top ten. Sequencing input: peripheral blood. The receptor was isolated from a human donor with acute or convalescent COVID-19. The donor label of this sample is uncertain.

Here the CDR3 reads CASSLERTAGGYTF. The CDR3 nucleotides read TGTGCCAGCAGCTTAGAAAGGACGGCGGGCGGCTACACCTTC. The chain carries TRBV7-2 and TRBJ1-2; D is uncertain. The V end was cut by 1 base, the J end by 8 bases, with 14 bases between. Germline-derived CDR1 and CDR2 are SGHTA and FQGNSA. The CDR3 extends over 14 amino acids. Filled out from reference TRBV7-2 and TRBJ1-2, the complete variable domain reads GAGVSQSPSNKVTEKGKDVELRCDPISGHTALYWYRQSLGQGLEFLIYFQGNSAPDKSGLPSDRFSAERTGGSVSTLTIQRTQQEDSAVYLCASSLERTAGGYTFGSGTRLTVV.